The clone carrying this T cell receptor (beta chain) was observed a single time. This specimen comes from a study of blood T cell repertoires in COVID-19. On the study more broadly: Samples of COVID-19 (acute and convalescent) were obtained from the United States, Italy and Spain. T cells, B-cell-depleted T cells, or PBMCs supplied cDNA or gDNA.

As originally analysed: Quantification of nucleated cells was approximated via reference gene primer amplification. The data were produced by immunoSEQ multiplex PCR, yet TCRdb's version contains in-frame clones alone and is incomplete. The V and J calls and the clone size are those of that table, but D and trimming were determined from the DNA. The sample shows about 80,000 clones, approximately 76% of them seen only once. The germline gives CDR1 SGHRS, CDR2 YFSETQ. J gave up 1 base and V 3 bases, and 5 bases lay outside the gene matches. The CDR3 consists of 15 residues. This chain links TRBV5-1 with TRBJ1-1; 8 bases are shared with TRBD1. Input material: peripheral blood. This TCR came from a man between 65 and 85 years old with active or convalescent COVID-19. CDR3 sequence reads: CASSWTGQANTEAFF. CDR3 in DNA: TGCGCCAGCAGCTGGACGGGACAGGCGAACACTGAAGCTTTCTTT.